The 29 T cell receptor beta chains presented below share a single source sample, sequenced in a study of blood T cell repertoires in COVID-19. Generated by immunoSEQ multiplex PCR, the TCRdb table keeps only in-frame clones and is missing some. The table shows about 150,000 clones, with roughly 80% occurring only once. The sample was peripheral blood. The receptors stem from a human donor in a cohort sampled during active COVID-19.

J is TRBJ2-1 and V is TRBV7-3; 10 bases agree with TRBD1. Trimming cost V 6 bases and J 7 bases; bases outside gene matches: 9. Germline loops: CDR1 SGHTA, CDR2 FQGTGA. The length of the CDR3 is 15 residues. In nucleotides, the CDR3 is TGTGCCAGCAGTCCGGGACAGGGGTCTTTAAATGAGCAGTTCTTC. It translates to CASSPGQGSLNEQFF.

V gene TRBV3-1 (or the pseudogene TRBV3-2) combines with J gene TRBJ1-4, with no clear D. The germline gives CDR1 LGHDT, CDR2 YNNKEL (reference sequence). The CDR3 runs to 13 residues. V lost 2 bases, J lost 7 bases, and 8 bases lay in between. The CDR3 here is CASSQRSREKLFF. The DNA of the CDR3 is TGTGCCAGCAGCCAAAGGAGTCGTGAAAAACTGTTTTTT.

The genes are TRBV25-1 and TRBJ1-5; 8 nucleotides line up with TRBD1. This CDR3 is 14 amino acids long. The V segment lost 4 bases and the J segment 6 bases; nucleotides outside the gene matches: 5. Germline V gene data show CDR1 as MGHDK and CDR2 as SYGVNS. The CDR3 DNA reads as TGTGCCAGCAGTGCCTCAGGGGGCCGTCAGCCCCAGCATTTT. It codes for CASSASGGRQPQHF.

For this clone: The identical CDR3 is also encoded by other nucleotide sequences in the sample. This chain links TRBV5-1 with TRBJ1-5; 7 bases are a match to TRBD1. This CDR3 comprises 14 residues. V lost 3 bases, J lost 2 bases, and 2 bases stayed unmatched. The germline gives CDR1 SGHRS, CDR2 YFSETQ. The DNA for the CDR3 is TGCGCCAGCAGCTCTACAGGGGGCAATCAGCCCCAGCATTTT. Amino acid sequence: CASSSTGGNQPQHF.

V is TRBV3-1 (or the pseudogene TRBV3-2) and J is TRBJ1-1, with TRBD1 identical over 8 bases. V trimming: 4 bases; J trimming: 4 bases; junction bases outside the gene matches: 5. The CDR3 contains 14 residues. Germline loops: CDR1 LGHDT, CDR2 YNNKEL (reference sequence). DNA for the CDR3: TGTGCCAGCAGCCCGACAGGGGCGAGCACTGAAGCTTTCTTT. Amino acids: CASSPTGASTEAFF.

A few counts support this clone. This sequence joins TRBV29-1 and TRBJ2-7, with 10 positions matching TRBD1. The J segment lost 9 bases and the V segment lost 7 bases, leaving 6 bases of the junction unmatched. Germline values: CDR1 SQVTM, CDR2 ANQGSEA. This CDR3 spans 11 amino acids. The CDR3 DNA sequence: TGCAGCGCGGGACAGGGGATGGTGCAGTACTTC. Encoded protein: CSAGQGMVQYF.

This clone occurred once. The chain couples TRBV11-2 to TRBJ2-1, with D possibly matching TRBD1 (5 bases). Germline V gives CDR1 SGHAT, CDR2 FQNNGV. The V end was cut by 5 bases, the J end by 7 bases, with 12 bases between. This CDR3 is built from 13 residues. CDR3 nucleotide sequence: TGTGCCAGCAGCAGGGGTAGGTCAAATGAGCAGTTCTTC. It yields the protein CASSRGRSNEQFF.

The chain recombines TRBV19 with TRBJ1-5; no clear D. Per germline, CDR1 LNHDA and CDR2 SQIVND (reference sequence). This CDR3 has 16 amino acids. V shed 5 bases and J shed 3 bases, with 17 bases lying between them. In DNA form, the CDR3 reads TGTGCCAGTAGTTGGTTCCCGGGGTCAGACAATCAGCCCCAGCATTTT. Its protein product is CASSWFPGSDNQPQHF.

The J gene is TRBJ2-5, the V gene TRBV2; 10 bases fit TRBD2. This CDR3 comprises 14 residues. Germline CDR1 and CDR2: SNHLY and FYNNEI. V was clipped by 5 bases and J by 3 bases; unmatched bases: 3. CDR3 in amino acids: CASSFGLAEETQYF. DNA for the CDR3: TGTGCCAGCAGTTTCGGACTAGCGGAAGAGACCCAGTACTTC.

The chain couples TRBV24-1 to TRBJ2-7; no firm D call. CDR1 and CDR2 from the germline V gene are KGHDR and SFDVKD. This CDR3 spans 13 amino acids. Trimming removed 0 bases from V and 3 bases from J, with 5 bases in between. The CDR3 is CATSDLNSYEQYF. As DNA, the CDR3 is TGTGCCACCAGTGATTTGAACAGCTACGAGCAGTACTTC.

Ten or more counts support this clone. CDR3 protein: CASRRGAVTDTQYF. Here the CDR3 DNA reads TGTGCCAGCAGGCGGGGGGCGGTTACGGATACGCAGTATTTT. This chain uses TRBV28 with TRBJ2-3; 8 bases match TRBD2. This CDR3 is 14 amino acids long. CDR1 and CDR2 from the germline V gene are MDHEN and SYDVKM. Trimming cost V 6 bases and J 6 bases; bases outside gene matches: 8.

J is TRBJ2-1 and V is TRBV4-1, with TRBD2 matching over 8 bases. With 1 base clipped from V and 8 bases from J, the junction kept 7 bases outside the gene matches. Germline V gene lookup returns CDR1 MGHRA and CDR2 YSYEKL. CDR3 length equals 15 residues. CDR3 nucleotide sequence: TGCGCCAGCAGCCAAGGTGGCGGGGGGCACGATGAGCAGTTCTTC. As protein: CASSQGGGGHDEQFF.

This sequence joins TRBV7-9 and TRBJ1-4; D unclear. The CDR3 is made up of 16 amino acids. CDR1 SEHNR and CDR2 FQNEAQ come from the germline V gene (reference sequence). Trimming stripped 2 bases from V and 1 base from J, with 11 bases between. The CDR3 protein is CASSLLQRGTNEKLFF. The CDR3 bases are TGTGCCAGCAGCTTACTTCAGCGGGGAACTAATGAAAAACTGTTTTTT. Based on the CDR3 plus reference TRBV7-9 and TRBJ1-4, the full variable domain is DTGVSQNPRHKITKRGQNVTFRCDPISEHNRLYWYRQTLGQGPEFLTYFQNEAQLEKSRLLSDRFSAERPKGSFSTLEIQRTEQGDSAMYLCASSLLQRGTNEKLFFGSGTQLSVL.

The chain links TRBV2 to TRBJ2-1; D unresolved. The germline V gene encodes CDR1 SNHLY and CDR2 FYNNEI. V was shortened by 3 bases and J by 2 bases, with 11 bases between the two germline ends. The CDR3 length is 15 residues. Written as DNA, the CDR3 is TGTGCCAGCAGTGAGGTGCAGGCGACCTACAATGAGCAGTTCTTC. It yields the protein CASSEVQATYNEQFF. The full variable domain, rest sourced from reference TRBV2 and TRBJ2-1, is EPEVTQTPSHQVTQMGQEVILRCVPISNHLYFYWYRQILGQKVEFLVSFYNNEISEKSEIFDDQFSVERPDGSNFTLKIRSTKLEDSAMYFCASSEVQATYNEQFFGPGTRLTVL.

The chain combines TRBV11-2 with TRBJ1-3, with D hard to call. Germline-derived CDR1 and CDR2 are SGHAT and FQNNGV. The CDR3 runs 15 residues. With 4 bases removed from V and 1 base from J, the gap between germline ends came to 11 bases. The CDR3 coding sequence is TGTGCCAGCAGCTCCCTCCGGGGATCTGGAAACACCATATATTTT. It is translated as CASSSLRGSGNTIYF.

The rearrangement uses TRBV9 and TRBJ1-2; no reliable D call. Per the germline V gene, CDR1 is SGDLS and CDR2 is YYNGEE. V lost 3 bases, J lost 2 bases, and 8 bases lay in between. This CDR3 is 13 amino acids long. The CDR3 is CASSGGANYGYTF. For the CDR3, the DNA is TGTGCCAGCAGCGGGGGAGCCAACTATGGCTACACCTTC.

Only one count was recorded for this clone. This sequence joins TRBV28 and TRBJ2-5; 8 bases line up with TRBD1. With V trimmed by 8 bases and J by 7 bases, 18 bases remained unmatched. This CDR3 has 16 residues. The germline gives CDR1 MDHEN, CDR2 SYDVKM. This CDR3 reads CASASLLTGERVTQYF. The CDR3 nucleotides are TGTGCCAGCGCTTCCCTCCTGACAGGGGAAAGAGTGACCCAGTACTTC.

V is TRBV28 and J is TRBJ2-7, with 10 bases lining up with TRBD2. The germline V gene encodes CDR1 MDHEN and CDR2 SYDVKM. V shed 4 bases, J shed 4 bases, and the junction held 16 bases outside the gene matches. The CDR3 spans 18 residues. CDR3: CASSSYGPGGLALYEQYV. CDR3 DNA: TGTGCCAGCAGTTCATATGGTCCGGGGGGACTAGCGCTTTACGAGCAGTACGTC.

This clone was detected a few times. The gene calls are TRBV7-8 and TRBJ1-1, with 8 bases fitting TRBD1. This CDR3 contains 17 residues. The germline CDR1 and CDR2 sequences are SGHVS and FQNEAQ. V shed 5 bases and J 6 bases; nucleotides not matched to a gene: 17. The CDR3 nucleotides are TGTGCCAGCAGCCTAACCGCAAACCCAGGGGGCTTCGCTGAAGCTTTCTTT. It is translated as CASSLTANPGGFAEAFF.

This clone was seen just once. The chain uses TRBV29-1 and TRBJ2-2, with D perhaps TRBD1 (5 bases). The germline V gene has CDR1 SQVTM and CDR2 ANQGSEA. The germline V and J ends were trimmed by 4 bases and 4 bases, with 10 bases remaining between them. CDR3 length: 13 amino acids. The CDR3 sequence is CSVVRGGTGELFF. The CDR3 DNA is TGCAGCGTTGTTAGGGGCGGCACCGGGGAGCTGTTTTTT.

V gene TRBV29-1 combines with J gene TRBJ2-3, with 11 bases that match TRBD2. V was clipped by 7 bases and J by 0 bases; unmatched bases: 21. CDR1 SQVTM and CDR2 ANQGSEA come from the germline V gene. The CDR3 totals 20 residues. The CDR3 DNA follows: TGCAGCGCCTTAGGCAGTAGGGGGCTAGCGGGGGGTACTAGCACAGATACGCAGTATTTT. It is translated as CSALGSRGLAGGTSTDTQYF.

The V call is TRBV2, the J call TRBJ1-5; a weak D match, TRBD1 (5 bases). Trimming cost V 1 base and J 5 bases, with 15 bases left between them. The germline CDR1 and CDR2 sequences are SNHLY and FYNNEI. CDR3 length: 16 amino acids. CDR3 loop: CASSEGGRGGDQPQHF. The CDR3 bases are TGTGCCAGCAGTGAAGGGGGGAGGGGTGGGGATCAGCCCCAGCATTTT.

On this clone: Sequence at one end of the junction differs from germline and may be a read error. J is TRBJ2-1 and V is TRBV7-7, with 9 positions matching TRBD1. Germline CDR1 is SSHAT and CDR2 is FNYEAQ (reference sequence). The CDR3 is made up of 15 amino acids. The CDR3 DNA reads as TGTGCTAGCAGCTTATCCCCGGGACAGGGTTATGAGCAGTTCTTC. Residues: CASSLSPGQGYEQFF.

This clone was found a few times. This sequence joins TRBV15 and TRBJ1-2; TRBD1 agrees at 11 bases. Germline loops: CDR1 LNHNV, CDR2 YYDKDF (reference sequence). The V segment lost 4 bases and the J segment 2 bases; nucleotides outside the gene matches: 9. The CDR3 is 17 residues long. The CDR3 DNA reads as TGTGCCACCAGCACTCAGGCCGGGACAGGGGGAAACTATGGCTACACCTTC. This encodes CATSTQAGTGGNYGYTF.

This chain links TRBV6-5 with TRBJ2-7; 7 positions match TRBD1. The CDR3 spans 15 residues. Germline values: CDR1 MNHEY, CDR2 SVGAGI. The trim removed 0 bases at V and 5 bases at J, leaving 7 bases unmatched. The CDR3 DNA reads TGTGCCAGCAGTTACTCGATGGTACAGGGGAACGAGCAGTACTTC. This gives the protein CASSYSMVQGNEQYF.

This chain joins TRBV24-1 and TRBJ2-3; possible D gene TRBD1, 5 bases. Germline CDR1 and CDR2: KGHDR and SFDVKD. CDR3 length equals 14 residues. V lost 9 bases to trimming and J lost 3 bases, with 15 bases between them. The CDR3 sequence: CATSGSRATDTQYF. CDR3 nucleotide sequence: TGTGCCACCTCCGGTAGCAGGGCGACAGATACGCAGTATTTT.

The chain combines TRBV9 with TRBJ2-3; D perhaps matches TRBD2 (6 bases). From germline, CDR1 is SGDLS and CDR2 YYNGEE. V was pared by 4 bases and J by 1 base, with 13 bases between. CDR3 length: 15 amino acids. The CDR3: CASSPLGGGTDTQYF. The DNA for the CDR3 is TGTGCCAGCAGCCCACTAGGCGGGGGCACAGATACGCAGTATTTT.

This chain links TRBV7-3 with TRBJ2-3, with TRBD1 matching over 9 bases. The CDR3 sequence is 19 residues long. CDR1 is SGHTA and CDR2 is FQGTGA in the germline V gene. V lost 0 bases, J lost 0 bases, and 10 bases stayed unmatched. Written as DNA, the CDR3 is TGTGCCAGCAGCTTAACGCAAGAGGGGACAGGGATAAGCACAGATACGCAGTATTTT. Protein: CASSLTQEGTGISTDTQYF.

The chain combines TRBV28 with TRBJ1-1; possibly TRBD1 for D (6 bases). CDR3 length equals 14 residues. V lost 6 bases, J lost 6 bases, and 17 bases lay in between. Germline values: CDR1 MDHEN, CDR2 SYDVKM. The CDR3, as DNA: TGTGCCAGCAGGTTACAGGGAATCAGCGCTGAAGCTTTCTTT. This codes for CASRLQGISAEAFF.